The 8 T cell receptor beta chains in this list originate from one sample, sequenced in a study of tumor-infiltrating lymphocytes in primary liver carcinoma. Starting from around 500 ng of total RNA, TCR beta cDNA was produced with a primer in the constant region. Three-round nested multiplex PCR performed with slightly modified ARM-PCR produced the TCR beta libraries. Each of the first two PCR rounds ran about 9 cycles with TRBV1-TRBV30 forward and C-beta reverse primers. From the multiplex PCR reads, TCRdb called clonotypes with MiXCR, one entry per CDR3 protein. The table records about 120,000 distinct CDR3 sequences, 60% to 70% of them present only once. RNA and DNA were co-extracted from approximately 20-30 mg of unsorted bulk tissue. The sample consisted of liver tumor tissue from sampling region 1. Sample subset: tumor region T1, superior pole. These receptors all come from a woman aged 55-70 years with primary liver carcinoma and hepatitis B virus infection.

As to this clonotype: The CDR3 end shows no conserved phenylalanine or tryptophan, and so a read error is likely. J is TRBJ2-7 and V is TRBV6-5, with D possibly being TRBD2 (5 bases). The germline gives CDR1 MNHEY, CDR2 SVGAGI. V was pared by 8 bases and J by 0 bases, with 20 bases between. This CDR3 has 16 residues. The DNA of the CDR3 is TGTGCCAGCGGAAGACTCATAGCGAGAGGCTCCTACGAGCAGTACTCC. This codes for CASGRLIARGSYEQYS.

With respect to this clonotype: The junction differs from germline at one of its ends, possibly a read error. The J gene is TRBJ2-3, the V gene TRBV11-2, with a possible D match to TRBD2 (6 bases). Per germline, CDR1 SGHAT and CDR2 FQNNGV. The CDR3 contains 17 residues. This CDR3 is CVSSKGVYGSGTDMQYF. CDR3 nucleotide sequence: TGTGTCAGCAGCAAAGGGGTCTACGGGAGTGGCACAGATATGCAGTATTTT.

Points on this clonotype: An end of the junction differs from the germline gene, which may be a read error. The chain carries TRBV11-2 and TRBJ2-5, with D perhaps matching TRBD2 (5 bases). Per the germline V gene, CDR1 is SGHAT and CDR2 is FQNNGV. This CDR3 has 13 residues. Here the CDR3 DNA reads TGTGCCAGCAGCTCCGGGCTCGGGGAGACCCAGTGCTTC. This encodes CASSSGLGETQCF. The full variable domain, in which reference TRBV11-2 and TRBJ2-5 provide the parts outside the CDR3, is EAGVAQSPRYKIIEKRQSVAFWCNPISGHATLYWYQQILGQGPKLLIQFQNNGVVDDSQLPKDRFSAERLKGVDSTLKIQPAKLEDSAVYLCASSSGLGETQCFGPGTRLLVL.

Worth noting for this clonotype: Being one base from a much bigger clone, this may be a read error. The chain couples TRBV4-1 to TRBJ2-5; D gene ambiguous. Between the trimmed V and J ends, which lost 2 bases and 2 bases, there was a span of 12 bases. Looked up from germline, CDR1 is MGHRA and CDR2 is YSYEKL. This CDR3 spans 15 amino acids. In nucleotides, the CDR3 is TGCGCCAGCAGCCAAACAGTGACATTTCAAGAGACCCAGTACTTC. The encoded protein is CASSQTVTFQETQYF.

This clonotype was seen at least ten times. V gene TRBV12-3 or TRBV12-4 combines with J gene TRBJ1-1; D is perhaps TRBD1 (5 bases). This CDR3 has 14 residues. The V and J ends lost 5 bases and 6 bases respectively, with 16 bases between them. The CDR3 DNA is TGTGCCAGCAGTCCCGGGACGGCGCAACCTGAAGCTTTCTTT. Amino acids: CASSPGTAQPEAFF.

With regard to this clonotype: The junction does not match germline at one end; this may be a read error. The chain recombines TRBV11-3 with TRBJ2-1, with 8 bases fitting TRBD2. The CDR3 is made up of 15 amino acids. Per the germline V gene, CDR1 is SGHNT and CDR2 is YENEEA. The CDR3 here is CTSSPRGSGNNEQFF. The CDR3 DNA reads as TGTACCAGCAGTCCTCGTGGTAGCGGGAACAATGAGCAGTTCTTC.

As regards this clonotype: This may arise from a read error, as a much more abundant clone is one base away. The conserved phenylalanine or tryptophan is not found at the CDR3 terminus, so this likely reflects a read error. The rearrangement links TRBV25-1 to TRBJ1-1; D is possibly TRBD1 (5 bases). Trimming stripped 3 bases from V and 3 bases from J, with 8 bases between. This CDR3 contains 13 residues. CDR1 and CDR2 from the germline V gene are MGHDK and SYGVNS. The CDR3 nucleotides are TGTGCCAGCAGTGAGCTGGGGCACACTGAAGCTTTCCTT. Translation: CASSELGHTEAFL.

On this clonotype: A much larger clone differs by one base, so this may be a read error. This chain connects TRBV12-3 or TRBV12-4 to TRBJ2-6; D is unclear. The CDR3 is 13 amino acids. V lost 6 bases to trimming and J lost 2 bases, with 5 bases between them. The CDR3 loop is CASRFAGANVLTF. Written as DNA, the CDR3 is TGTGCCAGCAGATTTGCTGGGGCCAACGTCCTGACTTTC.